Given below is one T cell receptor (beta chain) in context. Its antigen is currently unknown. Researchers sorted naive CD8 T cells as cells that were CD8+CD4-CCR7+CD45RA+. These data come from a study of molecular identifiers for immune sequencing clone quantification. Findings of the study overall: Identical TCR molecules that share a barcode could lead to an underestimation of highly expanded clone sizes. The share of molecules held by clones above 20 RNA copies was over 97% in effector cells and under 1% in naive cells.

Previously described methods with listed TCR primers produced the bulk TCR libraries. Each CDR3 protein is one row after TCRdb ran MiXCR on the PCR reads. The profile shows over 300,000 distinct CDR3 sequences, about a quarter of them singletons. CDR1 and CDR2 from the germline V gene are SEHNR and FQNEAQ (reference sequence). The CDR3 is 14 residues long. With 7 bases removed from V and 3 bases from J, the gap between germline ends came to 15 bases. The TCR comes from a human donor in good health. Some libraries in this study had Jurkat cell RNA spiked in. The V and J genes are TRBV7-9 and TRBJ2-5; the D is unclear. The sample comprised naive CD8+ T cells from blood, with Jurkat cell RNA spiked in. Subset: FACS-sorted CD8+CD4-CCR7+CD45RA+ naive T cells. The CDR3 DNA reads TGTGCCAGCATCGAGCGCTTGGGCGAAGAGACCCAGTACTTC. Amino acids: CASIERLGEETQYF. Filled out from reference TRBV7-9 and TRBJ2-5, the complete variable domain reads DTGVSQNPRHKITKRGQNVTFRCDPISEHNRLYWYRQTLGQGPEFLTYFQNEAQLEKSRLLSDRFSAERPKGSFSTLEIQRTEQGDSAMYLCASIERLGEETQYFGPGTRLLVL.